This entry lists 15 T cell receptor beta chains sequenced from one sample in a study of blood T cell repertoires in COVID-19. The repertoire was sequenced with immunoSEQ multiplex PCR; TCRdb's copy has only in-frame clones and lacks some. The table lists over 60,000 clones, roughly 92% of them singletons. Source material: peripheral blood. Receptors were obtained from a human donor in a cohort sampled during active COVID-19.

In its sample, this clone was seen once. This chain uses TRBV4-1 with TRBJ2-5, with 8 bases lining up with TRBD2. V trimming: 0 bases; J trimming: 5 bases; junction bases outside the gene matches: 8. Germline loops: CDR1 MGHRA, CDR2 YSYEKL. This CDR3 is built from 16 residues. CDR3 nucleotides: TGCGCCAGCAGCCAAGAGTCTAGCGGGCGAGGGGAGACCCAGTACTTC. Translated: CASSQESSGRGETQYF.

V usage is TRBV21-1 and J usage is TRBJ1-2. TRBV21-1 has pseudogene status. This CDR3 is 11 amino acids long. CDR3 in amino acids: CASSKRYGYTF. The CDR3 DNA reads as TGTGCCAGCAGCAAGCGGTATGGCTACACCTTC.

V gene TRBV28 combines with J gene TRBJ1-5; D not certain. The CDR3 has 11 residues. Looked up from germline, CDR1 is MDHEN and CDR2 is SYDVKM. V gave up 6 bases and J gave up 7 bases, with 7 bases separating them. The CDR3 coding sequence is TGTGCCAGCAGCTACCACCAGCCCCAGCATTTT. Protein product: CASSYHQPQHF.

V is TRBV3-1 (or the pseudogene TRBV3-2) and J is TRBJ1-2, with D possibly TRBD1 on 5 matching bases. V lost 1 base and J 3 bases, leaving 6 bases between the germline ends. Germline CDR1 and CDR2: LGHDT and YNNKEL (reference sequence). This CDR3 is built from 13 residues. In DNA, the CDR3 is TGTGCCAGCAGCCAAGCAGGGTACTATGGCTACACCTTC. This translates into CASSQAGYYGYTF.

The chain employs TRBV11-2 and TRBJ2-2, with 8 positions matching TRBD2. With V trimmed by 5 bases and J by 2 bases, 16 bases remained unmatched. CDR1 SGHAT and CDR2 FQNNGV come from the germline V gene. CDR3 length equals 19 residues. The CDR3 DNA is TGTGCCAGCAGCACCCCGTATGGAGCGGGGGCCCATAACACCGGGGAGCTGTTTTTT. Residues: CASSTPYGAGAHNTGELFF. The full variable domain, in which reference TRBV11-2 and TRBJ2-2 provide the parts outside the CDR3, is EAGVAQSPRYKIIEKRQSVAFWCNPISGHATLYWYQQILGQGPKLLIQFQNNGVVDDSQLPKDRFSAERLKGVDSTLKIQPAKLEDSAVYLCASSTPYGAGAHNTGELFFGEGSRLTVL.

The chain has TRBV5-1 and TRBJ1-2, with 8 nucleotides matching TRBD1. The trim removed 0 bases at V and 2 bases at J, leaving 3 bases unmatched. The CDR3 is made up of 15 amino acids. The germline V gene encodes CDR1 SGHRS and CDR2 YFSETQ. CDR3 nucleotide sequence: TGCGCCAGCAGCTTGGGGACAGGGACGAACTATGGCTACACCTTC. Its translation: CASSLGTGTNYGYTF.

The chain carries TRBV29-1 and TRBJ1-2; D is uncertain. Germline CDR1 and CDR2: SQVTM and ANQGSEA. Trimming took 0 bases from V and 3 from J, leaving 11 bases between them. The CDR3 totals 14 residues. DNA for the CDR3: TGCAGCGTTGAAGACCGTGGCGGGCACTATGGCTACACCTTC. Protein: CSVEDRGGHYGYTF.

The DNA of the CDR3 is TGTGCCAGCAGATTCAGCGGGGGGGCAGGAGATGAGCAGTTCTTC. Its translation is CASRFSGGAGDEQFF. V usage is TRBV6-4 and J usage is TRBJ2-1; 10 bases are shared with TRBD2. From germline, CDR1 is MRHNA and CDR2 SNTAGT. J lost 8 bases, V lost 6 bases, and 10 bases had no gene match. The length of the CDR3 is 15 residues.

This clone is a singleton in its sample. The genes are TRBV28 and TRBJ2-5, with 7 bases matching TRBD1. V shed 6 bases and J 5 bases; nucleotides not matched to a gene: 12. This CDR3 is 15 amino acids long. Germline CDR1 and CDR2: MDHEN and SYDVKM. The CDR3 protein is CASRYRDSEVETQYF. CDR3 DNA sequence: TGTGCCAGCAGATACCGGGACAGCGAGGTGGAGACCCAGTACTTC.

The chain has TRBV7-2 and TRBJ2-4, with D hard to call. Per germline, CDR1 SGHTA and CDR2 FQGNSA. The CDR3 is made up of 16 amino acids. V lost 5 bases and J lost 4, with 18 bases in between. The CDR3 sequence is CASSPKGGDRKNIQYF. CDR3 coding DNA: TGTGCCAGCAGCCCAAAAGGCGGCGACCGAAAAAACATTCAGTACTTC. The full variable domain, with the rest looked up from reference TRBV7-2 and TRBJ2-4, is GAGVSQSPSNKVTEKGKDVELRCDPISGHTALYWYRQSLGQGLEFLIYFQGNSAPDKSGLPSDRFSAERTGGSVSTLTIQRTQQEDSAVYLCASSPKGGDRKNIQYFGAGTRLSVL.

This clone was found once. The V and J genes are TRBV30 and TRBJ1-1; D unresolved. This CDR3 has 10 residues. Per the germline V gene, CDR1 is GTSNPN and CDR2 is SVGIG (reference sequence). With 1 base removed from V and 7 bases from J, the gap between germline ends came to 4 bases. CDR3 region: CAWSESEAFF. The CDR3, as DNA: TGTGCCTGGAGTGAGAGTGAAGCTTTCTTT.

The J gene is TRBJ2-3, the V gene TRBV25-1; TRBD2 might be the D (6 bases). Per germline, CDR1 MGHDK and CDR2 SYGVNS. Trimming left V 6 bases short and J 5 bases short, with 21 bases between. CDR3 length: 16 amino acids. CDR3 nucleotides: TGTGCCAGCAGAACCCTCGGTAGCGGTCAGGGAGATACGCAGTATTTT. Translation gives CASRTLGSGQGDTQYF.

This clone was detected once. The chain links TRBV9 to TRBJ2-7; 8 positions agree with TRBD1. The ends lost 2 bases at V and 6 bases at J; junction bases unmatched: 4. The germline V gene has CDR1 SGDLS and CDR2 YYNGEE. The CDR3 contains 13 residues. CDR3 region: CASSVGTGLEQYF. CDR3 nucleotides: TGTGCCAGCAGCGTTGGGACAGGCCTCGAGCAGTACTTC.

This chain connects TRBV19 to TRBJ1-4; a weak D match, TRBD1 (6 bases). Germline assignment: CDR1 LNHDA and CDR2 SQIVND (reference sequence). Trimming shortened V by 5 bases and J by 0 bases, and 7 bases separated the two germline ends. This CDR3 is built from 14 residues. CDR3 region: CASSEGATNEKLFF. The CDR3 DNA is TGTGCCAGTAGTGAGGGGGCAACTAATGAAAAACTGTTTTTT.

The J gene is TRBJ2-5, the V gene TRBV9; 10 bases map to TRBD2. This CDR3 is 16 amino acids long. The V gene end was trimmed by 4 bases and the J gene end by 5 bases; junction bases not matched to a gene: 11. CDR1 and CDR2 from the germline V gene are SGDLS and YYNGEE. The CDR3 coding sequence is TGTGCCAGCAGCCCCTGGACTAGCGGCGGGGGGGAGACCCAGTACTTC. As protein: CASSPWTSGGGETQYF.